A single sample is the source of the 13 T cell receptor beta chains below, sequenced in a study of blood T cells in healthy people across ages. A second PCR, run for roughly 7 to 11 cycles, used a sample-barcoded 5' primer plus a J-beta primer mix. A single record per CDR3 protein comes from TCRdb applying MiXCR to the 5' RACE reads. Among around 790,000 distinct CDR3 sequences listed, around 42% were seen once. Specimen: blood. The receptors shown here come from a man in his 60s in good health.

This chain links TRBV24-1 with TRBJ2-7; D assignment may be TRBD1 or TRBD2 (6 bases each). The V and J ends lost 2 bases and 3 bases respectively, with 25 bases between them. This CDR3 is 19 amino acids long. Germline assignment: CDR1 KGHDR and CDR2 SFDVKD. The CDR3 DNA follows: TGTGCCACCAGTGATTCTGGCCGCGGTGGAGGGGGACCTCTCTACGAGCAGTACTTC. Residues: CATSDSGRGGGGPLYEQYF.

This chain links TRBV7-2 with TRBJ1-5; 8 bases agree with TRBD1. The CDR3 has 13 amino acids. CDR1 SGHTA and CDR2 FQGNSA come from the germline V gene. With 4 bases clipped from V and 7 bases from J, the junction kept 3 bases outside the gene matches. The CDR3 DNA follows: TGTGCCAGCAGCTCGACAGGGGTACAGCCCCAGCATTTT. Translation: CASSSTGVQPQHF. Variable domain in full (rest from reference TRBV7-2 and TRBJ1-5): GAGVSQSPSNKVTEKGKDVELRCDPISGHTALYWYRQSLGQGLEFLIYFQGNSAPDKSGLPSDRFSAERTGGSVSTLTIQRTQQEDSAVYLCASSSTGVQPQHFGDGTRLSIL.

The chain links TRBV6-2 or TRBV6-3 to TRBJ2-1; possible D gene TRBD1, 5 bases. This CDR3 has 13 amino acids. V was pared by 6 bases and J by 7 bases, with 13 bases between. CDR1 MNHEY and CDR2 SVGEGT come from the germline V gene. The CDR3 reads CASSLLSGNEQFF. The CDR3 coding sequence is TGTGCCAGCAGCCTCCTCTCAGGGAATGAGCAGTTCTTC.

In the case of this clonotype: It is likely a read error, because the conserved phenylalanine at the end of the CDR3 is missing. The DNA of the CDR3 is TGTGCCAGCAGCCCGGACTGGAACTCCTACGAGCAGTACTTA. This gives the protein CASSPDWNSYEQYL. This chain uses TRBV12-3 or TRBV12-4 with TRBJ2-7, with TRBD2 as a possible D gene (5 bases). With 6 bases removed from V and 0 bases from J, the gap between germline ends came to 12 bases. The CDR3 is 14 amino acids.

Details on this clonotype: At one of its ends the junction is not consistent with the germline gene, which may arise from a read error. The V gene is TRBV3-1, the J gene TRBJ2-1; 9 bases align to TRBD2. The germline V gene has CDR1 LGHDT and CDR2 YNNKEL (reference sequence). The CDR3 spans 17 residues. CDR3 amino acids: CVSSRRTSARGNNEQFF. CDR3 DNA: TGTGTCAGCAGCCGTCGGACTAGCGCCCGCGGGAACAATGAGCAGTTCTTC.

This chain joins TRBV6-6 and TRBJ1-2, with D possibly being TRBD1 (5 bases). Germline V lookup: CDR1 MNHNY, CDR2 SVGAGI (reference sequence). CDR3 length equals 11 residues. V lost 7 bases and J lost 10, with 13 bases in between. Here the CDR3 reads CASNVGGNYTF. The CDR3 DNA follows: TGTGCCAGCAATGTCGGGGGTAACTACACCTTC.

This clonotype was observed a few times. The J gene is TRBJ2-1, the V gene TRBV5-6; the D call may be TRBD1 or TRBD2 (5 bases each). Germline values: CDR1 SGHDT, CDR2 YYEEEE. V was pared by 6 bases and J by 5 bases, with 15 bases between. The CDR3 consists of 14 residues. In DNA form, the CDR3 reads TGTGCCAGCACCCGGGACCCTTCAGACAATGAGCAGTTCTTC. Protein: CASTRDPSDNEQFF. Variable domain in full (rest from reference TRBV5-6 and TRBJ2-1): DAGVTQSPTHLIKTRGQQVTLRCSPKSGHDTVSWYQQALGQGPQFIFQYYEEEERQRGNFPDRFSGHQFPNYSSELNVNALLLGDSALYLCASTRDPSDNEQFFGPGTRLTVL.

Comments on this clonotype: Germline is not matched at one junction end, which may reflect a read error. The chain links TRBV20-1 to TRBJ1-2; 8 bases map to TRBD1. The CDR3 is 12 residues long. The V gene's germline CDR1 is DFQATT and CDR2 SNEGSKA (reference sequence). The CDR3 loop reads CGAGGQAKGYTF. CDR3 bases: TGCGGTGCTGGGGGACAGGCGAAAGGCTACACCTTC.

A few counts support this clonotype. The chain has TRBV7-8 and TRBJ1-5; D gene uncertain. Germline V gene lookup returns CDR1 SGHVS and CDR2 FQNEAQ. There are 17 residues in the CDR3. Trimming took off 2 bases at V and 0 bases at J, with 14 bases between the two ends. CDR3 protein: CASSLLKSVYSNQPQHF. CDR3 nucleotides: TGTGCCAGCAGCTTACTCAAATCGGTATATAGCAATCAGCCCCAGCATTTT.

This clonotype has just a few counts. V gene TRBV2 combines with J gene TRBJ2-5; tentatively, D is TRBD1 (5 bases). The V gene lost 3 bases and the J gene lost 10 bases, with 12 bases spanning the gap. The CDR3 covers 12 residues. CDR1 SNHLY and CDR2 FYNNEI come from the germline V gene. This CDR3 reads CASSEGPQDQYF. The CDR3 DNA reads as TGTGCCAGCAGTGAGGGGCCCCAGGACCAGTACTTC.

The chain is built from TRBV4-1 and TRBJ2-3; the match to TRBD1 covers 7 bases. CDR1 is MGHRA, CDR2 YSYEKL, per germline. V trimming: 3 bases; J trimming: 4 bases; junction bases outside the gene matches: 10. This CDR3 is built from 16 residues. The CDR3 sequence: CASSQGPLQGADTQYF. The CDR3 nucleotides are TGCGCCAGCAGCCAGGGTCCCCTGCAGGGGGCAGATACGCAGTATTTT.

This sequence joins TRBV10-3 and TRBJ2-1; 10 nucleotides line up with TRBD2. The CDR3 has 14 residues. Trimming removed 5 bases from V and 4 bases from J; junction bases left unmatched: 2. Germline V gives CDR1 ENHRY, CDR2 SYGVKD. CDR3 sequence reads: CAISKLAGYNEQFF. The DNA for the CDR3 is TGTGCCATCAGTAAACTAGCGGGGTACAATGAGCAGTTCTTC.

This rearrangement joins TRBV6-2 or TRBV6-3 to TRBJ2-7; no clear D gene. CDR1 is MNHEY, CDR2 SVGEGT, per germline. V shed 4 bases and J shed 0 bases, with 19 bases lying between them. The CDR3 extends over 17 amino acids. In DNA, the CDR3 is TGTGCCAGCAGTTCCCCCCCCGGGTCATACAGCTCCTACGAGCAGTACTTC. It encodes CASSSPPGSYSSYEQYF.